This entry is about one TCR beta chain. Its specificity is unknown. One junction end does not reproduce the germline sequence, and a read error may be involved. RNA was extracted from bulk tissue without any cell sorting. The normal lung tissue was taken more than 3 cm from the tumor edge. Between August and November 2014, newly diagnosed, chemotherapy-naive lung cancer patients underwent thoracic surgery in China. This entry is derived from a study of tumor and adjacent non-tumor tissue in lung cancer. Study results and caveats: Patients with more diverse tumor TCRs had worse survival.

The library came from three nested PCR rounds adapted from ARM-PCR protocols. Each CDR3 protein is one row after TCRdb ran MiXCR on the multiplex PCR reads. Seen here are about 98,000 distinct CDR3 sequences, about 80% observed once, and the top ten hold roughly 29%. CDR1 is DFQATT, CDR2 SNEGSKA, per germline (reference sequence). The CDR3 consists of 17 residues. The chain is built from TRBV20-1 and TRBJ2-3; 9 bases align to TRBD2. The clonotype originates from a man aged 55 to 70 with small cell lung cancer. Specimen: distant non-tumor lung tissue. Here the CDR3 reads CSAASAREAGGTGTQYF. The CDR3 bases are TGCAGTGCAGCGAGCGCGAGGGAAGCGGGGGGAACAGGTACGCAGTACTTT.